The 26 T cell receptor beta chains reported below all come from one sample, sequenced in a study of blood T cells in healthy people across ages. The authors ran a second PCR of roughly 7 to 11 cycles using a sample-barcoded 5' primer and a J-beta primer mix. In TCRdb, the 5' RACE reads were re-called with MiXCR into one record per CDR3 protein. Of 980,000 or so distinct CDR3 sequences in the sample, around 48% were seen once. The sequencing input was blood. These receptors originate from a man between 25 and 39 years old in good health.

V is TRBV5-1 and J is TRBJ2-7; 9 bases align to TRBD2. After removal of 2 bases from V and 6 bases from J, the junction contained 18 bases not matched to a gene. Per germline, CDR1 SGHRS and CDR2 YFSETQ. This CDR3 has 18 amino acids. CDR3 sequence (DNA): TGCGCCAGCAGCTTAAGTAGCGGGGGCGTGGTGAGGTTCTCCGAGCAGTACTTC. Its translation: CASSLSSGGVVRFSEQYF.

The chain couples TRBV27 to TRBJ2-4, with 9 bases lining up with TRBD1. This CDR3 contains 14 residues. From germline, CDR1 is MNHEY and CDR2 SMNVEV (reference sequence). The ends lost 3 bases at V and 13 bases at J; junction bases unmatched: 10. For the CDR3, the DNA is TGTGCCAGCAGTTTCCGGGACAGGGCGCTCAAGCAGTACTTC. Protein product: CASSFRDRALKQYF.

This clonotype was recorded once. The CDR3 is CASILLAGANYGYTF. The DNA of the CDR3 is TGTGCCAGCATCCTCCTGGCAGGGGCTAACTATGGCTACACCTTC. The chain uses TRBV7-2 and TRBJ1-2, with D tentatively TRBD1 (6 bases). V lost 7 bases to trimming and J lost 0 bases, with 15 bases between them. The CDR3 loop spans 15 amino acids. CDR1 is SGHTA, CDR2 FQGNSA, per germline.

The gene calls are TRBV7-2 and TRBJ2-5; D ambiguous. The J call may be faulty, since TRBJ2-7 better matches the DNA end. This CDR3 spans 13 amino acids. Germline loops: CDR1 SGHTA, CDR2 FQGNSA. The CDR3 nucleotides are TGTGCCAGCAGCCTAGAAGACCGGTACGAGCAGTACTTC. It is translated as CASSLEDRYEQYF.

This clonotype is a singleton in its sample. This chain uses TRBV4-3 with TRBJ1-5, with a weak D call TRBD1 (6 bases). Germline values: CDR1 LGHNA, CDR2 YSLEER. The CDR3 sequence is 17 residues long. The germline V and J ends were trimmed by 0 bases and 6 bases, with 18 bases remaining between them. The CDR3 region has the DNA TGCGCCAGCAGCCAAGATCGGTTCGGGGGGCATCTTCAGCCCCAGCATTTT. Protein sequence: CASSQDRFGGHLQPQHF.

CDR3 region: CSAPGQGLNEQFF. The CDR3 DNA reads as TGCAGTGCCCCGGGACAGGGGTTAAATGAGCAGTTCTTC. The chain uses TRBV20-1 and TRBJ2-1; 10 bases line up with TRBD1. The CDR3 is 13 residues long. Germline V gene data show CDR1 as DFQATT and CDR2 as SNEGSKA (reference sequence). The V and J ends lost 6 bases and 7 bases, in that order; junction bases with no gene match: 6.

V gene TRBV20-1 combines with J gene TRBJ2-5; possible D gene TRBD1, 5 bases. In germline, CDR1 is DFQATT, CDR2 SNEGSKA (reference sequence). V dropped 6 bases and J dropped 4 bases, with 12 bases sitting between them. The CDR3 totals 12 residues. CDR3 amino acids: CSAHWGPETQYF. Here the CDR3 DNA reads TGCAGTGCCCATTGGGGCCCAGAGACCCAGTACTTC.

This clonotype has at least ten counts. The chain links TRBV28 to TRBJ2-7; D not certain. Germline lookup yields CDR1 MDHEN and CDR2 SYDVKM. V was pared by 6 bases and J by 3 bases, with 3 bases between. The CDR3 loop spans 10 amino acids. CDR3 sequence reads: CASSNYEQYF. CDR3 DNA sequence: TGTGCCAGCAGCAACTACGAGCAGTACTTC. Full variable domain (rest looked up from reference TRBV28 and TRBJ2-7): DVKVTQSSRYLVKRTGEKVFLECVQDMDHENMFWYRQDPGLGLRLIYFSYDVKMKEKGDIPEGYSVSREKKERFSLILESASTNQTSMYLCASSNYEQYFGPGTRLTVT.

Concerning this clonotype: One junction end disagrees with the germline gene, perhaps due to a read error. The chain uses TRBV6-2 or TRBV6-3 and TRBJ2-7, with unresolved D. Per germline, CDR1 MNHEY and CDR2 SVGEGT. This CDR3 is 14 amino acids long. The CDR3 coding sequence is TGTGCTAGCAGTGGGGAAGGGCCCTCCTACGAGCAGTACTTC. Its protein product is CASSGEGPSYEQYF.

The rearrangement uses TRBV3-1 and TRBJ2-3; D gene ambiguous. Trimming left V 1 base short and J 0 bases short, with 11 bases between. CDR3 length equals 16 residues. From germline, CDR1 is LGHDT and CDR2 YNNKEL (reference sequence). CDR3 coding DNA: TGTGCCAGCAGCCAAGGGCGGCTACCTAGCACAGATACGCAGTATTTT. It translates to CASSQGRLPSTDTQYF.

Concerning this clonotype: One end of the junction fails to match germline, which may point to a read error. This chain uses TRBV24-1 with TRBJ2-1; D perhaps matches TRBD1 (6 bases). This CDR3 is built from 12 residues. Germline-derived CDR1 and CDR2 are KGHDR and SFDVKD. CDR3: CATSDRHRDWGF. The CDR3 DNA follows: TGTGCCACCAGTGACCGCCACAGGGATTGGGGCTTC.

The sample holds one count of this clonotype. The chain carries TRBV11-2 and TRBJ2-5, with TRBD2 matching over 8 bases. Germline lookup yields CDR1 SGHAT and CDR2 FQNNGV. With V trimmed by 5 bases and J by 0 bases, 2 bases remained unmatched. This CDR3 is built from 14 residues. The CDR3, as DNA: TGTGCCAGCAGCAGGGGACTAGACCAAGAGACCCAGTACTTC. This encodes CASSRGLDQETQYF.

Ten or more counts support this clonotype. The V call is TRBV4-3, the J call TRBJ2-3; either TRBD1 or TRBD2 may supply D (5 bases each). Germline loops: CDR1 LGHNA, CDR2 YSLEER. Trimming cost V 2 bases and J 0 bases, with 15 bases left between them. The CDR3 is 17 amino acids. For the CDR3, the DNA is TGCGCCAGCAGCCAAAAGGGAAAGGGACCTAGCACAGATACGCAGTATTTT. This gives the protein CASSQKGKGPSTDTQYF.

This clonotype was seen a few times. The CDR3 nucleotides read TGCGCCAGCAGCCAAGAGAACGAGCAGTACTTC. It specifies CASSQENEQYF. The rearrangement links TRBV4-1 to TRBJ2-7; D uncertain. Trimming took 0 bases from V and 5 from J, leaving 2 bases between them. This CDR3 is 11 amino acids long. CDR1 and CDR2 (germline): MGHRA, YSYEKL.

In the case of this clonotype: The germline gene is not matched at one end of the junction; a read error may be the cause. The rearrangement links TRBV25-1 to TRBJ2-3, with D unresolved. This CDR3 spans 10 amino acids. The germline gives CDR1 MGHDK, CDR2 SYGVNS. CDR3 sequence (DNA): TGTGTCAGCAGTGATCGTCAGCAGTATTTT. Translating it yields CVSSDRQQYF.

The chain recombines TRBV3-1 with TRBJ1-2; D not resolved. V was clipped by 0 bases and J by 4 bases, with 15 bases between them. Germline V lookup: CDR1 LGHDT, CDR2 YNNKEL (reference sequence). The CDR3 consists of 16 residues. The CDR3 coding sequence is TGTGCCAGCAGCCAAGATCTGGGGAGGGCAAGCTATGGCTACACCTTC. It codes for CASSQDLGRASYGYTF.

This clonotype has only a few counts. This sequence joins TRBV27 and TRBJ2-1; D gene uncertain. Trimming pared 5 bases from V and 6 bases from J, leaving 5 bases between. The germline V gene has CDR1 MNHEY and CDR2 SMNVEV (reference sequence). The length of the CDR3 is 11 residues. The CDR3 protein is CASSHINEQFF. CDR3 DNA: TGTGCCAGCAGTCACATCAATGAGCAGTTCTTC.

This clonotype was counted ten times or more. The chain recombines TRBV29-1 with TRBJ2-1, with a weak D call TRBD2 (6 bases). Trimming removed 1 base at V and 9 bases at J, with 7 bases between. The germline CDR1 and CDR2 sequences are SQVTM and ANQGSEA. The CDR3 runs to 11 residues. CDR3 sequence (DNA): TGCAGCGTTGAAGTCGGGGGTGAGCAGTTCTTC. Protein product: CSVEVGGEQFF.

This clonotype was detected only a few times. The CDR3 DNA sequence: TGCAGTGCTCCCAGCTATGGCTACACCTTC. It codes for CSAPSYGYTF. The chain employs TRBV20-1 and TRBJ1-2, with D unresolved. Trimming shortened V by 5 bases and J by 4 bases, and 5 bases separated the two germline ends. The germline V gene encodes CDR1 DFQATT and CDR2 SNEGSKA (reference sequence). The CDR3 covers 10 residues.

There are many counts of this clonotype. One end of the junction is discordant with germline, which a read error may explain. The chain has TRBV28 and TRBJ1-6; 9 positions match TRBD1. Looked up from germline, CDR1 is MDHEN and CDR2 is SYDVKM. The CDR3 is 14 amino acids. CDR3 sequence reads: CASSPGTGRSPLHF. DNA for the CDR3: TGCGCCAGCAGCCCCGGGACAGGGCGTTCACCCCTCCACTTT.

V is TRBV5-1 and J is TRBJ1-1; D unclear. Per germline, CDR1 SGHRS and CDR2 YFSETQ. This CDR3 spans 13 amino acids. The V end lost 4 bases, the J end lost 0 bases, and 7 bases lay between the germline ends. As DNA, the CDR3 is TGCGCCAGCAGCACCTCTCTGAACACTGAAGCTTTCTTT. Its protein is CASSTSLNTEAFF.

This clonotype has a handful of counts. The gene calls are TRBV28 and TRBJ1-1, with a possible D match to TRBD1 (5 bases). This CDR3 comprises 15 residues. CDR1 and CDR2 from the germline V gene are MDHEN and SYDVKM. V lost 3 bases and J 6 bases, leaving 17 bases between the germline ends. The CDR3 loop reads CASSFPATAGPEAFF. The DNA for the CDR3 is TGTGCCAGCAGTTTCCCCGCGACAGCGGGCCCTGAAGCTTTCTTT.

For the CDR3, the DNA is TGTGCCATCAGCCGAACGACTAGCGGCCAAGAGACCCAGTACTTC. Translated: CAISRTTSGQETQYF. This chain links TRBV10-3 with TRBJ2-5; 9 bases fit TRBD2. Germline CDR1 ENHRY, CDR2 SYGVKD. This CDR3 contains 15 residues. V shed 6 bases and J 1 base; nucleotides not matched to a gene: 6.

The chain links TRBV20-1 to TRBJ2-4; D not certain. The CDR3 contains 16 residues. Germline V gene data show CDR1 as DFQATT and CDR2 as SNEGSKA (reference sequence). The V end lost 0 bases, the J end lost 0 bases, and 12 bases lay between the germline ends. The CDR3, as DNA: TGCAGTGCTAGAGAAAAGGACCTTATAGCCAAAAACATTCAGTACTTC. It translates to CSAREKDLIAKNIQYF.

V and J are TRBV28 and TRBJ1-2, with D possibly TRBD1 on 5 matching bases. Germline lookup yields CDR1 MDHEN and CDR2 SYDVKM. The CDR3 loop spans 13 amino acids. The V end lost 5 bases, the J end lost 8 bases, and 15 bases lay between the germline ends. The CDR3 here is CASSPWDRSGYTF. CDR3 in DNA: TGTGCCAGCAGTCCCTGGGACCGGAGCGGCTACACCTTC.

The V and J genes are TRBV28 and TRBJ2-1; D may be TRBD1 (6 bases). The CDR3 has 14 amino acids. Trimming stripped 2 bases from V and 4 bases from J, with 9 bases between. CDR1 and CDR2 from the germline V gene are MDHEN and SYDVKM. In DNA form, the CDR3 reads TGTGCCAGCAGTTTAAGGGGACAATACAATGAGCAGTTCTTC. Translating gives CASSLRGQYNEQFF.